These 19 T cell receptor beta chains share one sample of origin, sequenced in a study of cytomegalovirus exposure and HLA in healthy donors. The PCR had 60 Vbeta and 13 Jbeta primers. TCRdb's copy holds only in-frame clones and misses some; the assay was immunoSEQ multiplex PCR. In the table there are 160,000 or so clones, 65% to 85% of which are singletons. Sequencing was performed on PBMCs. The receptors stem from a young woman in good health and CMV-seronegative.

The V and J genes are TRBV5-4 and TRBJ2-5; the match to TRBD2 covers 14 bases. The ends lost 4 bases at V and 9 bases at J; junction bases unmatched: 8. Germline V lookup: CDR1 SGHNT, CDR2 YYREEE (reference sequence). The CDR3 has 15 amino acids. Here the CDR3 reads CASSAQGTSGGPQYF. In DNA, the CDR3 is TGTGCCAGCAGCGCTCAAGGGACTAGCGGGGGCCCCCAGTACTTC.

This clone was counted only a few times. The chain joins TRBV6-5 to TRBJ1-2; TRBD1 agrees at 7 bases. Germline V lookup: CDR1 MNHEY, CDR2 SVGAGI. The CDR3 is made up of 15 amino acids. The trim removed 0 bases at V and 2 bases at J, leaving 3 bases unmatched. This chain's CDR3 is CASSYSLQGNYGYTF. The CDR3 DNA sequence: TGTGCCAGCAGTTACTCCCTACAGGGGAACTATGGCTACACCTTC.

This clone has only a few counts. V and J are TRBV6-5 and TRBJ1-3, with D unclear. CDR1 is MNHEY and CDR2 is SVGAGI in the germline V gene. This CDR3 region has 15 residues. Trimming pared 3 bases from V and 2 bases from J, leaving 11 bases between. The CDR3 nucleotides are TGTGCCAGCAGTTATAACTTGGTAGCTGGAAACACCATATATTTT. Protein product: CASSYNLVAGNTIYF.

The V and J genes are TRBV2 and TRBJ1-1; 11 bases line up with TRBD1. CDR3 length: 14 amino acids. Germline V gives CDR1 SNHLY, CDR2 FYNNEI. The J segment lost 8 bases and the V segment lost 5 bases, leaving 7 bases of the junction unmatched. CDR3 nucleotide sequence: TGTGCCAGCAGTCCAGGGACAGGGGGTAGGGAAGCTTTCTTT. Amino acids: CASSPGTGGREAFF. Combining the CDR3 with reference TRBV2 and TRBJ1-1 gives the whole variable domain EPEVTQTPSHQVTQMGQEVILRCVPISNHLYFYWYRQILGQKVEFLVSFYNNEISEKSEIFDDQFSVERPDGSNFTLKIRSTKLEDSAMYFCASSPGTGGREAFFGQGTRLTVV.

The rearrangement uses TRBV7-9 and TRBJ2-1; TRBD1 agrees at 8 bases. The germline V gene encodes CDR1 SEHNR and CDR2 FQNEAQ (reference sequence). Unmatched junction bases numbered 14, after V lost 6 bases and J lost 10 bases. The CDR3 spans 15 residues. The CDR3 DNA reads as TGTGCCAGCAGTAACCGGGACAGGCGGCCTCGCGAGCAGTTCTTC. It is translated as CASSNRDRRPREQFF.

The chain recombines TRBV5-1 with TRBJ1-1; no definite D call. The germline gives CDR1 SGHRS, CDR2 YFSETQ. V lost 2 bases to trimming and J lost 1 base, with 9 bases between them. This CDR3 comprises 14 residues. The chain's CDR3 is CASSFDSGNTEAFF. DNA for the CDR3: TGCGCCAGCAGCTTCGATTCAGGGAACACTGAAGCTTTCTTT.

This clone appeared once. The chain couples TRBV19 to TRBJ1-2; 9 bases map to TRBD1. The CDR3 totals 13 residues. Germline CDR1 is LNHDA and CDR2 is SQIVND (reference sequence). After removal of 6 bases from V and 4 bases from J, the junction contained 3 bases not matched to a gene. CDR3 DNA: TGTGCCAGTAGGATGACAGGGGGCTATGGCTACACCTTC. This encodes CASRMTGGYGYTF.

This clone has just one count. The rearrangement uses TRBV9 and TRBJ2-5, with 10 bases fitting TRBD1. Trimming removed 3 bases from V and 5 bases from J; junction bases left unmatched: 10. Per germline, CDR1 SGDLS and CDR2 YYNGEE. The CDR3 is 16 residues long. Here the CDR3 reads CASSGTRQGARETQYF. CDR3 DNA sequence: TGTGCCAGCAGCGGAACAAGACAGGGGGCTCGTGAGACCCAGTACTTC.

The chain has TRBV5-1 and TRBJ1-2; D is undetermined. CDR3 length: 15 amino acids. The germline V gene encodes CDR1 SGHRS and CDR2 YFSETQ. Trimming shortened V by 4 bases and J by 0 bases, and 13 bases separated the two germline ends. The CDR3 loop reads CASSPEKGANYGYTF. CDR3 nucleotides: TGCGCCAGCAGCCCGGAAAAGGGAGCTAACTATGGCTACACCTTC.

The V call is TRBV6-1, the J call TRBJ1-1; D is unclear. Trimming left V 4 bases short and J 6 bases short, with 18 bases between. CDR3 length: 15 amino acids. CDR1 and CDR2 from the germline V gene are MNHNS and SASEGT. CDR3 sequence: CASSALTASNSEAFF. CDR3 nucleotide sequence: TGTGCCAGCAGTGCGTTAACGGCTAGTAACTCTGAAGCTTTCTTT.

This chain connects TRBV23-1 to TRBJ2-3; a possible D gene is TRBD2 (5 bases). TRBV23-1 is an ORF for which the function is uncertain. The ends were cut back, 3 bases at V and 1 base at J, with 14 bases in the middle. CDR3 length: 16 amino acids. CDR3 in DNA: TGCGCCAGCAGTCATTCCACGAGGGTGGGCACAGATACGCAGTATTTT. This sequence encodes CASSHSTRVGTDTQYF.

This CDR3 is CASSFSLAGDSYEQYF. In nucleotides, the CDR3 is TGTGCCAGCAGCTTTTCTCTAGCGGGGGATTCCTACGAGCAGTACTTC. The V and J genes are TRBV7-9 and TRBJ2-7, with TRBD2 matching 10 bases. The germline gives CDR1 SEHNR, CDR2 FQNEAQ (reference sequence). The CDR3 extends over 16 amino acids. The J segment lost 1 base and the V segment lost 3 bases, leaving 6 bases of the junction unmatched.

This chain joins TRBV7-3 and TRBJ2-5; 8 bases are a match to TRBD1. The end of the DNA is better explained by TRBJ2-7, so the J call may be wrong. CDR3 length: 14 amino acids. The germline V gene has CDR1 SGHTA and CDR2 FQGTGA. The CDR3 DNA follows: TGTGCCAGCAGCTTACACAGGGGGAACTACGAGCAGTACTTC. Its translation is CASSLHRGNYEQYF.

The genes are TRBV5-4 and TRBJ2-1; possibly TRBD2 for D (7 bases). CDR1 is SGHNT, CDR2 YYREEE, per germline (reference sequence). The CDR3 totals 15 residues. V lost 4 bases and J 7 bases, leaving 18 bases between the germline ends. The CDR3 coding sequence is TGTGCCAGCAGCCCGGGGGGCCCAAGGGGGAATGAGCAGTTCTTC. Translated, it gives CASSPGGPRGNEQFF.

This clone was counted a few times. This sequence joins TRBV5-4 and TRBJ1-2; 7 bases map to TRBD1. Trimming cost V 4 bases and J 1 base; bases outside gene matches: 4. Looked up from germline, CDR1 is SGHNT and CDR2 is YYREEE (reference sequence). This CDR3 comprises 14 residues. CDR3 residues: CASSPPGGNYGYTF. For the CDR3, the DNA is TGTGCCAGCAGCCCTCCAGGGGGTAACTATGGCTACACCTTC.

This clone was counted between two and nine times. The rearrangement uses TRBV6-1 and TRBJ2-2, with D maybe TRBD1 (5 bases). The CDR3 runs 15 residues. Per germline, CDR1 MNHNS and CDR2 SASEGT. Between the trimmed V and J ends, which lost 5 bases and 2 bases, there was a span of 12 bases. The CDR3 loop is CASSLGQGNTGELFF. Written as DNA, the CDR3 is TGTGCCAGCAGTTTAGGGCAGGGTAACACCGGGGAGCTGTTTTTT.

The chain couples TRBV11-2 to TRBJ2-7, with D maybe TRBD1 (5 bases). The CDR3 spans 15 residues. V lost 5 bases, J lost 7 bases, and 21 bases lay in between. Germline V gene data show CDR1 as SGHAT and CDR2 as FQNNGV. For the CDR3, the DNA is TGTGCCAGCAGCCTAGTAGGCGGCAGGGTGGGAGAGCAGTACTTC. Translation gives CASSLVGGRVGEQYF.

This rearrangement joins TRBV10-3 to TRBJ1-2; 7 nucleotides agree with TRBD1. The CDR3 has 12 amino acids. V lost 6 bases and J lost 3; bases outside the gene matches: 1. Germline CDR1 ENHRY, CDR2 SYGVKD. The CDR3 spells CAIRDRDYGYTF. The CDR3, as DNA: TGTGCCATCAGAGACAGGGACTATGGCTACACCTTC.

The CDR3 coding sequence is TGTGCCATCAGTGAGGGTACAGGGAGCCCTAAGATTGAAGCTTTCTTT. This encodes CAISEGTGSPKIEAFF. The V call is TRBV10-3, the J call TRBJ1-1; D may be TRBD1 (6 bases). Trimming took off 2 bases at V and 7 bases at J, with 20 bases between the two ends. CDR3 length: 16 amino acids. Germline V gene data show CDR1 as ENHRY and CDR2 as SYGVKD.